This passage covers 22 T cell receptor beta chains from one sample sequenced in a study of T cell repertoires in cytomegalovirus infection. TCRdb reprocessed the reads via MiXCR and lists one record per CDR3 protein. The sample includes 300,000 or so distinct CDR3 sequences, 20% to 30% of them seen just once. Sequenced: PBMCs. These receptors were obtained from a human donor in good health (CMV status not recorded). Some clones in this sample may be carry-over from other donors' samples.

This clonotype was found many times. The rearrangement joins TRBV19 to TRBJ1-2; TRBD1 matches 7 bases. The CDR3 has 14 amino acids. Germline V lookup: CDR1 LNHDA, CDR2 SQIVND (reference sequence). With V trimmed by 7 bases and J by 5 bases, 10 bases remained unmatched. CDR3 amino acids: CASTSTGTVYGYTF. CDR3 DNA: TGTGCCAGTACAAGCACCGGGACAGTGTATGGCTACACCTTC.

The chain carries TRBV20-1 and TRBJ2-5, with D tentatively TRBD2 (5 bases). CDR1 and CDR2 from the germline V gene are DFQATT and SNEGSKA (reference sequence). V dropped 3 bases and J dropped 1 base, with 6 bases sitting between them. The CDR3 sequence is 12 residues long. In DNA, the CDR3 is TGCAGTGCTAGGGGAGTCCAAGAGACCCAGTACTTC. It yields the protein CSARGVQETQYF.

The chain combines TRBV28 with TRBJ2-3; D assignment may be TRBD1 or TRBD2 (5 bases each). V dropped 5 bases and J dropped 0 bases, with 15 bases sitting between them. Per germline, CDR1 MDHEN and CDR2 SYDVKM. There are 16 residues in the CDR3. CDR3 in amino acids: CASSKPGPYSTDTQYF. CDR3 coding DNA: TGTGCCAGCAGTAAACCGGGACCCTATAGCACAGATACGCAGTATTTT.

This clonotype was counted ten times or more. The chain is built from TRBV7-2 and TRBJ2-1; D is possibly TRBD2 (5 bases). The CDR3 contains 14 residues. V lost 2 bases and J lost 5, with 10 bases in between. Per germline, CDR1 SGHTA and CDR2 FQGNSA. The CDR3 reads CASSLKRNNNEQFF. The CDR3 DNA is TGTGCCAGCAGCTTAAAGCGGAACAACAATGAGCAGTTCTTC.

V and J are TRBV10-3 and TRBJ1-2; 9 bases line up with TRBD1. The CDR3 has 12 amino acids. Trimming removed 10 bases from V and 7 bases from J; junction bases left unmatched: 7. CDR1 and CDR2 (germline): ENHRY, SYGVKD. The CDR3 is CATLTGGIGYTF. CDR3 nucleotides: TGTGCCACCCTAACAGGGGGCATTGGCTACACCTTC.

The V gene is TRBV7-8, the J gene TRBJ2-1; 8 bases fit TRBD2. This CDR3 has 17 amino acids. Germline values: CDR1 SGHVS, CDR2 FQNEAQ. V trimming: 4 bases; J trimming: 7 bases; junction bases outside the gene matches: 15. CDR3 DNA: TGTGCCAGCAGCTCATACCAACTACCGACTAGCGAGAATGAGCAGTTCTTC. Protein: CASSSYQLPTSENEQFF.

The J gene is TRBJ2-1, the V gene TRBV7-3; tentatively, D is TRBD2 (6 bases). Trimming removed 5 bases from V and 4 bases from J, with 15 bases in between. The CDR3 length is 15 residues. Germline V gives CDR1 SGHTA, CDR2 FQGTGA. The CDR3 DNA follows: TGTGCCAGCAGCCTTCAGGCTAGCGAGTACAATGAGCAGTTCTTC. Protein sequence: CASSLQASEYNEQFF.

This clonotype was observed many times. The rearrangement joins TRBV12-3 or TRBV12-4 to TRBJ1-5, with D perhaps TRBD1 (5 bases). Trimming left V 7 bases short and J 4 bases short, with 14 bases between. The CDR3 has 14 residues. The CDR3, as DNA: TGTGCCAGCAATTCTCGGGACGGGAATCAGCCCCAGCATTTT. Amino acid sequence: CASNSRDGNQPQHF.

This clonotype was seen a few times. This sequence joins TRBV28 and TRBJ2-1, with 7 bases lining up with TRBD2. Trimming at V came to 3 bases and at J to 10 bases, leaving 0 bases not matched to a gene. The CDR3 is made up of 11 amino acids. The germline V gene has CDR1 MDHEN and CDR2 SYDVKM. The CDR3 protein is CASSFGREQFF. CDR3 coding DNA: TGTGCCAGCAGTTTCGGGAGGGAGCAGTTCTTC. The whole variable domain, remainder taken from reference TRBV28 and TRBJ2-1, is DVKVTQSSRYLVKRTGEKVFLECVQDMDHENMFWYRQDPGLGLRLIYFSYDVKMKEKGDIPEGYSVSREKKERFSLILESASTNQTSMYLCASSFGREQFFGPGTRLTVL.

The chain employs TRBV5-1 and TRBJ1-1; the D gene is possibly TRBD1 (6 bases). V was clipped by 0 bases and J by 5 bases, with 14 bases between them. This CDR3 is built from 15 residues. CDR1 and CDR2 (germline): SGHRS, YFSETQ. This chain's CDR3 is CASSLEGGSWTEAFF. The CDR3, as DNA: TGCGCCAGCAGCTTGGAAGGGGGGTCGTGGACTGAAGCTTTCTTT.

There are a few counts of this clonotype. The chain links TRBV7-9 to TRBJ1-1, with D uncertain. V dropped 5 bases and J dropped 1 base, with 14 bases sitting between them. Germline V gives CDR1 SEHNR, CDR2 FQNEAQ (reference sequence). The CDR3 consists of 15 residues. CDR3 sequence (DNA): TGTGCCAGCAGCCCTCGACCTCGAGGGAACACTGAAGCTTTCTTT. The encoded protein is CASSPRPRGNTEAFF.

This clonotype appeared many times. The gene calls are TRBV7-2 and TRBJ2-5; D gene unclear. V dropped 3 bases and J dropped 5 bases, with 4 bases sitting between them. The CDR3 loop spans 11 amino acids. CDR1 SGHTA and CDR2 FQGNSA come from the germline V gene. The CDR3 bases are TGTGCCAGCAGCTTCACGGAGACCCAGTACTTC. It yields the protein CASSFTETQYF. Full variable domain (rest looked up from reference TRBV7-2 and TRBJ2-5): GAGVSQSPSNKVTEKGKDVELRCDPISGHTALYWYRQSLGQGLEFLIYFQGNSAPDKSGLPSDRFSAERTGGSVSTLTIQRTQQEDSAVYLCASSFTETQYFGPGTRLLVL.

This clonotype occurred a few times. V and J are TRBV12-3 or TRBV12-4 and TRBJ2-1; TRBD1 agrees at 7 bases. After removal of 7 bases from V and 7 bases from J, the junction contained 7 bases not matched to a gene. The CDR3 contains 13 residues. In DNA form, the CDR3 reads TGTGCCAGCAACACGGACAGGCTGAATGAGCAGTTCTTC. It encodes CASNTDRLNEQFF.

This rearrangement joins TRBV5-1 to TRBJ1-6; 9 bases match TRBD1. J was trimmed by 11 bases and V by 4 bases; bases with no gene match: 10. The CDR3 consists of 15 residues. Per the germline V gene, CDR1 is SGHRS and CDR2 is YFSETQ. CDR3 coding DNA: TGCGCCAGCAGCCCGTCGGGACAGGGTGATGCACCCCTCCACTTT. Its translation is CASSPSGQGDAPLHF.

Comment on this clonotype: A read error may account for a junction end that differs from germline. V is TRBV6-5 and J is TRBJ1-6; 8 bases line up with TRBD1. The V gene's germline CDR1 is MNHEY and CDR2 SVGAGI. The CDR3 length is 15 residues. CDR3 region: CASSYGTGYSYDQYF. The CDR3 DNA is TGTGCTAGCAGTTATGGGACAGGATATTCCTACGACCAGTACTTT.

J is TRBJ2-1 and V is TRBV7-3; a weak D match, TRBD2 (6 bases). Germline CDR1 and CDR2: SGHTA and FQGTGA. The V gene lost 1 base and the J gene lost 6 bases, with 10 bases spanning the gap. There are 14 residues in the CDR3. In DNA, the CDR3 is TGTGCCAGCAGCTTAAGCGGGGTTCGCAATGAGCAGTTCTTC. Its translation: CASSLSGVRNEQFF.

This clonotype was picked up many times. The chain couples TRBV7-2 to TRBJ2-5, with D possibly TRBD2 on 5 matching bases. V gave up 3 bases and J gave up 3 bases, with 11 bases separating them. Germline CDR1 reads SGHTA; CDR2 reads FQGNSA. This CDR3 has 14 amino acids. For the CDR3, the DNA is TGTGCCAGCAGCTTCGCGGGTGTAAAAGAGACCCAGTACTTC. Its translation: CASSFAGVKETQYF.

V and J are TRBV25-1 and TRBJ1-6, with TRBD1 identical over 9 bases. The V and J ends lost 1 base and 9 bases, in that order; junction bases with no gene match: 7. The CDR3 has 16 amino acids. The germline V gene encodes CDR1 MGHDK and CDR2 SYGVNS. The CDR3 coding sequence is TGTGCCAGCAGTGAATCTTCGGGACAGGGAGGTTCACCCCTCCACTTT. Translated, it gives CASSESSGQGGSPLHF. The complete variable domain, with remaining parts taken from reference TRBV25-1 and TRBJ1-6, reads EADIYQTPRYLVIGTGKKITLECSQTMGHDKMYWYQQDPGMELHLIHYSYGVNSTEKGDLSSESTVSRIRTEHFPLTLESARPSHTSQYLCASSESSGQGGSPLHFGNGTRLTVT.

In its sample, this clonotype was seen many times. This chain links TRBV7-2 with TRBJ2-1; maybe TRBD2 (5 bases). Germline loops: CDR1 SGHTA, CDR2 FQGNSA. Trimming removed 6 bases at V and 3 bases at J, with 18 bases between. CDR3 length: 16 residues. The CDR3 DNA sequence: TGTGCCAGCAGACCTCTAGCATCCGGCAGCTACAATGAGCAGTTCTTC. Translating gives CASRPLASGSYNEQFF.

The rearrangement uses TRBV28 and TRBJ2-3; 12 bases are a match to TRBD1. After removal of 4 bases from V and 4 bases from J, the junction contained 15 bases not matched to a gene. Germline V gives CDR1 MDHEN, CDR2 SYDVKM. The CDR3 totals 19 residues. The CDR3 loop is CASSSPGQGAREFADTQYF. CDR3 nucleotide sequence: TGTGCCAGCAGTTCTCCGGGACAGGGGGCGCGGGAGTTCGCAGATACGCAGTATTTT. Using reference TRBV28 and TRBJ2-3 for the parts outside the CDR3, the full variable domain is DVKVTQSSRYLVKRTGEKVFLECVQDMDHENMFWYRQDPGLGLRLIYFSYDVKMKEKGDIPEGYSVSREKKERFSLILESASTNQTSMYLCASSSPGQGAREFADTQYFGPGTRLTVL.

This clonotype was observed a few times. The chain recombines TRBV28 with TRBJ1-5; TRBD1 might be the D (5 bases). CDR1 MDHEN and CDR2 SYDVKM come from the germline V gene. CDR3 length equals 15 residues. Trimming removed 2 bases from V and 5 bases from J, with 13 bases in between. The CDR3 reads CASSLPGRRDQPQHF. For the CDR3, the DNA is TGTGCCAGCAGTTTACCGGGACGGCGGGATCAGCCCCAGCATTTT.

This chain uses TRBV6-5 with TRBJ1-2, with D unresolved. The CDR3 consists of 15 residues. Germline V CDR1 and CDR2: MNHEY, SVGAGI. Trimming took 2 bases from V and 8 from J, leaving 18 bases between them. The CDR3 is CASSYDKMTRLGYTF. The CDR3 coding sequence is TGTGCCAGCAGTTACGATAAGATGACCCGGCTCGGCTACACCTTC.